Sequencing of this TCR beta chain was carried out in a study of cytomegalovirus exposure and HLA in healthy donors. Study-wide results and caveats: There were 150 or so TCR beta chains listed as cytomegalovirus-associated. Later analysis demonstrated an association between a missense DCLRE1C variant and TCR beta V- and J-gene trimming.

V was clipped by 6 bases and J by 4 bases, with 19 bases between them. The germline V gene encodes CDR1 SGHTA and CDR2 FQGNSA. The CDR3 is made up of 15 amino acids. As for this clone: Its target is unknown.

Primers: 60 Vbeta forward and 13 Jbeta reverse. Only in-frame clones appear in the TCRdb table, and some are missing; sequencing was by immunoSEQ multiplex PCR. The table lists about 180,000 clones, roughly 80% of them singletons. The sequenced material came from PBMCs. The rearrangement joins TRBV7-2 to TRBJ2-7; possibly TRBD1 for D (6 bases). This clonotype originated in a man aged 55 to 70 in good health and CMV-seronegative. The CDR3 DNA follows: TGTGCCAGCAGTTCCAGGTCAGGGGTCCCATACGAGCAGTACTTC. Translated: CASSSRSGVPYEQYF.